A single count supports the clone carrying this T cell receptor (beta chain). TCRdb keeps only in-frame clones here, not all; method: immunoSEQ multiplex PCR. This sample has 200,000 to 300,000 clones; 82% occur once, and the top ten carry 9.5% to 15%. The sample comes from a study of blood T cell repertoires in COVID-19. The wider study: The origin of the acute and convalescent COVID-19 samples was the United States, Italy and Spain.

V was pared by 2 bases and J by 1 base, with 11 bases of the junction left unmatched. Per the germline V gene, CDR1 is MNHEY and CDR2 is SVGEGT. The CDR3 runs to 20 residues. The sequencing input was peripheral blood. The chain recombines TRBV6-2 or TRBV6-3 with TRBJ1-6; 10 bases line up with TRBD1. The clonotype originates from a woman aged 55-70 years with active or convalescent COVID-19. The CDR3 loop reads CASSYDGGQGQASYNSPLHF. CDR3 DNA: TGTGCCAGCAGTTACGACGGGGGACAGGGGCAAGCATCCTATAATTCACCCCTCCACTTT.